The rows below give T cell receptor beta chains drawn from one sample of a study of blood T cells in healthy people across ages. TCRdb fed the 5' RACE reads into MiXCR, producing one record per CDR3 protein. The sample has about 840,000 distinct CDR3 sequences; roughly 28% are singletons. In addition, the sample was reused for a study of T cells of mothers and their children.

Sequencing input: blood. The receptors were gathered from a woman aged 40 to 50 in good health. Each CDR3 is given with its conserved first and last residue.

j_call v_call cdr3_length cdr3_aa
TRBJ2-1 TRBV20-1 16 CSARPWDTHTHNEQFF
TRBJ2-1 TRBV7-9 11 CASSSESEQFF
TRBJ1-4 TRBV11-2 14 CASSRGGPNEKLFF
TRBJ1-2 TRBV10-3 14 CAISESDSGYGYTF
TRBJ1-2 TRBV5-1 13 CATTDRGPSGYTF
TRBJ1-1 TRBV12-3/TRBV12-4 14 CASSLTGTGVEAFF
TRBJ1-4 TRBV3-1 15 CASSQVGTIEEKLFF
TRBJ1-5 TRBV6-6 15 CASSGGTANNQPQHF
TRBJ2-1 TRBV20-1 15 CSAAPYRGNENEQFF
TRBJ1-2 TRBV29-1 12 CSVAGLQLGYTF
TRBJ2-2 TRBV2 14 CASSGITPTGELFF
TRBJ1-5 TRBV28 18 CASSVLRGGQYSNQPQHF
TRBJ2-7 TRBV28 13 CASNPPDRGDQYF
TRBJ1-4 TRBV29-1 15 CSVQGILPTNEKLFF
TRBJ2-3 TRBV6-5 14 CASSYSPNTDTQYF
TRBJ1-1 TRBV20-1 15 CSASSVSGSGTEAFF
TRBJ1-1 TRBV7-6 13 CASSNGGETEAFF
TRBJ2-7 TRBV29-1 12 CSVVKGSYEQYF
TRBJ2-3 TRBV5-1 13 CASSSGLGDTQYF
TRBJ2-7 TRBV9 16 CASSVDPRGPNNEQYF
TRBJ2-7 TRBV7-8 16 CASSLDAGRRSYEQYF
TRBJ1-1 TRBV6-4 21 CASSALPDIRGQGYGDTEAFF
TRBJ2-1 TRBV27 13 CASSLGLKSEQFF
TRBJ2-5 TRBV13 14 CASGSRQGSGEQYF
TRBJ2-1 TRBV7-2 17 CASSHKSGTSTYNEQFF
TRBJ2-3 TRBV5-4 15 CASSLAYSSTDTQYF
TRBJ2-1 TRBV21-1 17 CASSIAPPRDLYNEQFF
TRBJ2-7 TRBV6-2/TRBV6-3 13 CASRADSTYEQYF
TRBJ2-5 TRBV7-8 18 CASSLQGSRGSTGETQYF
TRBJ2-1 TRBV5-1 14 CASSQEGQKNEQFF
TRBJ1-4 TRBV28 14 CASSFRMANEKLFF
TRBJ2-7 TRBV20-1 15 CSARVGTTNTGEQYF
TRBJ1-5 TRBV20-1 15 CSAPLAGNSNQPQHF
TRBJ2-3 TRBV7-9 16 CASSWGGLPGTDTQYF
TRBJ2-7 TRBV27 13 CASSFASSYEQYF
TRBJ2-7 TRBV4-2 15 CASSPSRTGAYEQYF
TRBJ2-1 TRBV28 16 CASRTPLAGGYNEQFF
TRBJ1-1 TRBV11-1 14 CASSLYQGNTEAFF
TRBJ2-7 TRBV24-1 14 CATTHGEETYEQYF
TRBJ1-2 TRBV4-1 17 CASSQLLGGFPSYGYTF
TRBJ1-5 TRBV28 13 CASSPGGLKGQHF
TRBJ2-7 TRBV29-1 13 CSVGPGAGSQQYF
TRBJ1-2 TRBV7-2 15 CASSSPSTGNYGYTF
TRBJ1-3 TRBV12-3/TRBV12-4 16 CASSFSSIFSGNTIYF
TRBJ2-7 TRBV29-1 14 CSVGIGGRGQEQYF
TRBJ2-6 TRBV7-2 17 CAGSFRGGGFGANVLTF
TRBJ1-5 TRBV5-6 14 CASSLWTGIQPQHF
TRBJ1-4 TRBV5-5 15 CASSLEGVPNEKLFF
TRBJ2-2 TRBV18 15 CASSPRAPGTGELFF
TRBJ1-5 TRBV12-3/TRBV12-4 14 CASSLRQRDQPQHF
TRBJ2-3 TRBV5-1 12 CASSSNRGPQYF
TRBJ2-2 TRBV6-1 17 CASRGLAGGRNTGELFF
TRBJ2-7 TRBV10-3 14 CAISDGQGPYEQYF
TRBJ1-1 TRBV29-1 12 CSVRLWNTEAFF
TRBJ1-4 TRBV18 17 CASSPGQFSATNEKLFF
TRBJ2-3 TRBV2 15 CASSGSTSGTDTQYF
TRBJ2-2 TRBV4-1 14 CASSQDPGNGELFF
TRBJ1-1 TRBV5-1 14 CASSLAAQNTEAFF
TRBJ2-1 TRBV6-2/TRBV6-3 19 CASSYSVTSGFISYNEQFF
TRBJ2-3 TRBV7-2 15 CASRRQGQGSDTQYF